These T cell receptor beta chains were read from a single sample in a study of Ad26.COV2.S vaccination and SARS-CoV-2 variants. The repertoire was sequenced with immunoSEQ multiplex PCR; TCRdb's copy has only in-frame clones and lacks some. Among around 380,000 clones listed, 88% were seen once. The sample in question was peripheral blood, obtained in a trial of Ad26.COV2.S vaccine versus placebo. The receptors here all came from a person between 18 and 65 years old who received the Ad26.COV2.S COVID-19 vaccine or a placebo. Each CDR3 is given with its conserved first and last residue. A D gene is named only where the DNA matches it firmly. Expanded clones are given a class, and other clones once, few, many or no size at all.

>TRBJ2-1|-|TRBD2|TRBV7-2
TGTGCCAGCAGATCCGGGACTAGCTCCTCGAATGAGCAGTTCTTC
CASRSGTSSSNEQFF
>TRBJ2-3|-|-|TRBV30
TGTGCCTGGAACAGGGATGCGGGAACAGATACGCAGTATTTT
CAWNRDAGTDTQYF
>TRBJ1-6|few|-|TRBV7-9
TGTGCCAGCAGCCCCCCAGGTTCCTATAATTCACCCCTCCACTTT
CASSPPGSYNSPLHF
>TRBJ2-3|-|TRBD2|TRBV7-9
TGTGCCAGCAGCCTAACGGGAGGTTCCTCGGCGTTTACGCAGTATTTT
CASSLTGGSSAFTQYF
>TRBJ1-4|-|TRBD1|TRBV30
TGTGCCTGGAGTCCCCCAGGGGGTAGGGAAAAACTGTTTTTT
CAWSPPGGREKLFF
>TRBJ2-7|-|-|TRBV5-1
TGCGCCAGCAGCTTGACGGGCTACGAGCAGTACTTC
CASSLTGYEQYF
>TRBJ2-5|-|-|TRBV6-5
TGTGCCAGCAGTTACTCTGGCAGGGTCCAAGAGACCCAGTACTTC
CASSYSGRVQETQYF
>TRBJ2-5|-|TRBD1|TRBV27
TGTGCCAGCAGTTTATCATCGGGGAAGGGGGCAGGGGAGACCCAGTACTTC
CASSLSSGKGAGETQYF
>TRBJ2-3|-|TRBD2|TRBV7-2
TGTGCCAGCACCCTCGGACTAGCGGCGTACACAGATACGCAGTATTTT
CASTLGLAAYTDTQYF
>TRBJ2-1|once|-|TRBV5-4
TGTGCCAGCAGCTCGGCGCCGGCCGAGGTCTTC
CASSSAPAEVF
>TRBJ1-2|-|-|TRBV10-3
TGTGCCATCAGCCCACCGACAGGACTCTATGGCTACACCTTC
CAISPPTGLYGYTF
>TRBJ1-2|few|TRBD1|TRBV7-9
TGTGCCAGCAGCTCGGACAGGGTTTATGGCTACACCTTC
CASSSDRVYGYTF
>TRBJ1-2|-|-|TRBV6-5
TGTGCCAGCAGTTGGGGCGGCGGTTCGTATGGCTACACCTTC
CASSWGGGSYGYTF
>TRBJ1-1|-|-|TRBV18
TGTGCCAGCTCCCCCCTGGGGGGTGAAGCTTTCTTT
CASSPLGGEAFF
>TRBJ1-2|-|-|TRBV29-1
TGCAGCGTTGAAATGGGCTATGGCTACACCTTC
CSVEMGYGYTF
>TRBJ1-1|-|-|TRBV5-4
TGTGCCAGCAGCTCTCGACTCGGGGGTGACACTGAAGCTTTCTTT
CASSSRLGGDTEAFF
>TRBJ1-2|few|-|TRBV19
TGTGCCAGTAGTACAGAACAGGGCGTGAGCTATGGCTACACCTTC
CASSTEQGVSYGYTF
>TRBJ2-7|-|TRBD2|TRBV25-1
TGTGCCAGCAGTGCGGGGGGGAGCTCCTACGAGCAGTACTTC
CASSAGGSSYEQYF
>TRBJ2-1|-|TRBD2|TRBV2
TGTGCCAGCAGAGCCGGGACTAGCGTGAATGAGCAGTTCTTC
CASRAGTSVNEQFF
>TRBJ2-1|-|-|TRBV5-4
TGTGCCAGCAGCTTTTTTGGAGGGGGGCGCTCCTACAATGAGCAGTTCTTC
CASSFFGGGRSYNEQFF
>TRBJ2-1|few|TRBD2|TRBV2
TGTGCCAGCAGAGCGGGGAGGGCCTACAATGAGCAGTTCTTC
CASRAGRAYNEQFF
>TRBJ1-1|-|-|TRBV6-1
TGTGCCAGCAGTGAATGGGGGGAAGGCACTGAAGCTTTCTTT
CASSEWGEGTEAFF
>TRBJ1-2|-|TRBD1|TRBV19
TGTGCCACCGTAACAGGGGGAGAGCAGAGATATGGCTACACCTTC
CATVTGGEQRYGYTF
>TRBJ2-5|-|TRBD2|TRBV24-1
TGTGCCACCAGTGATGGAACCGGGACTAGCGAGGTCTTTGGAGAGACCCAGTACTTC
CATSDGTGTSEVFGETQYF
>TRBJ2-7|-|TRBD1|TRBV6-5
TGTGCCAGCAGCTCTGGGGGACAGGGCAGGAGCGAGCAGTACTTC
CASSSGGQGRSEQYF
>TRBJ1-6|-|-|TRBV4-1
TGCGCCAGCAGCTCACAGGCCACCTATAATTCACCCCTCCACTTT
CASSSQATYNSPLHF
>TRBJ2-1|-|TRBD2|TRBV4-3
TGCGCCAGCAGCCAAGATGGGGCGGGGGGCCGGTTCGTGGATGAGCAGTTCTTC
CASSQDGAGGRFVDEQFF
>TRBJ2-5|-|TRBD2|TRBV9
TGTGCCAGCAGCGTAGGACTAGCGGGGGGGCCTGAGACCCAGTACTTC
CASSVGLAGGPETQYF
>TRBJ2-7|once|TRBD2|TRBV3-1/TRBV3-2
TGTGCCAGCAGCCAAGATTTTGGGGGACTAGAAAAATACGAGCAGTACTTC
CASSQDFGGLEKYEQYF
>TRBJ1-5|few|-|TRBV10-2
TGCGCCAGCAGTGAGGACAATCAGCCCCAGCATTTT
CASSEDNQPQHF
>TRBJ2-5|-|-|TRBV18
TGTGCCAGCTCACCAGACATCGGGGAGACCCAGTACTTC
CASSPDIGETQYF
>TRBJ2-3|-|TRBD2|TRBV7-2
TGTGCCAGCAGCCCACTAGCGTCAGATACGCAGTATTTT
CASSPLASDTQYF
>TRBJ1-2|-|-|TRBV3-1/TRBV3-2
TGTGCCAGCAGCCAAGGTGACTATGGCTACACCTTC
CASSQGDYGYTF
>TRBJ2-5|-|TRBD2|TRBV11-2
TGTGCCAGCAGCTTCGCTAGCGGGCTCCAAGAGACCCAGTACTTC
CASSFASGLQETQYF
>TRBJ2-3|-|-|TRBV4-1
TGCGCCAGCACCTCGTTTGGACAAAAGACAGATACGCAGTATTTT
CASTSFGQKTDTQYF